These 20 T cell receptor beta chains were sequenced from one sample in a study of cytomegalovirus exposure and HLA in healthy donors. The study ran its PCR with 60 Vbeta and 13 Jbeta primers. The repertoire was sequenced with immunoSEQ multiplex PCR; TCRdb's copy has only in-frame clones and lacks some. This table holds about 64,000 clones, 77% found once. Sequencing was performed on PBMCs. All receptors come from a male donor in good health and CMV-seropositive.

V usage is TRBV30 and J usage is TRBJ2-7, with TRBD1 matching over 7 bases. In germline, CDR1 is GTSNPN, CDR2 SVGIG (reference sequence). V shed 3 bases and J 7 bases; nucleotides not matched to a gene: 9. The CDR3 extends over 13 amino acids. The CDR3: CAWRSRQGSEQYF. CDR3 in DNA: TGTGCCTGGAGGTCCAGACAGGGTTCAGAGCAGTACTTC.

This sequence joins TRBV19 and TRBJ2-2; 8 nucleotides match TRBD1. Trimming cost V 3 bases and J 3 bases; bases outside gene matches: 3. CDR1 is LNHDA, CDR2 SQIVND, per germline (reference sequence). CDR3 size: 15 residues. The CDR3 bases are TGTGCCAGTAGTATCAGGGGGCTGGACACCGGGGAGCTGTTTTTT. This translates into CASSIRGLDTGELFF.

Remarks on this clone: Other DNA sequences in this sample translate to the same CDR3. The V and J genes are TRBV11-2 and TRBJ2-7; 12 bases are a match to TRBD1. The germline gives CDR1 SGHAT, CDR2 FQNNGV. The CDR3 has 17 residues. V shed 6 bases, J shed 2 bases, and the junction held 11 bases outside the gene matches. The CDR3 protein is CASSSGTGGAFPYEQYF. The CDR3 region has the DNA TGTGCCAGCAGTTCCGGGACAGGGGGCGCTTTTCCCTACGAGCAGTACTTC.

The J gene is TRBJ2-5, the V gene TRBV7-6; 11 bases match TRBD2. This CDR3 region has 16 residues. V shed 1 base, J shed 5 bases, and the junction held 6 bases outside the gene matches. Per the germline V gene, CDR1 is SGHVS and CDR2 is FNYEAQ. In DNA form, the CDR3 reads TGTGCCAGCAGCTTAGTAGCGGGGGGGCGGCAGGAGACCCAGTACTTC. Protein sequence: CASSLVAGGRQETQYF.

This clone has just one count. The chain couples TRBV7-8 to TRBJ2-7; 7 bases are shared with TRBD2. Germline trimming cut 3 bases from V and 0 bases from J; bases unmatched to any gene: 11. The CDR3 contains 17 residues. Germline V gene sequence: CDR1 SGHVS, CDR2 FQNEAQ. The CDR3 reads CASSLPRGLEISYEQYF. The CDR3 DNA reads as TGTGCCAGCAGCTTGCCGAGAGGACTAGAGATCTCCTACGAGCAGTACTTC.

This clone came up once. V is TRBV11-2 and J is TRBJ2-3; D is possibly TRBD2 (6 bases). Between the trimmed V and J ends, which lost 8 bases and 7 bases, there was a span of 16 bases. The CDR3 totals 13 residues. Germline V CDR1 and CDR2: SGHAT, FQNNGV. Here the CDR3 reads CASGRRGRNTQYF. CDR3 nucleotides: TGTGCCAGCGGGCGGCGGGGTAGGAATACGCAGTATTTT.

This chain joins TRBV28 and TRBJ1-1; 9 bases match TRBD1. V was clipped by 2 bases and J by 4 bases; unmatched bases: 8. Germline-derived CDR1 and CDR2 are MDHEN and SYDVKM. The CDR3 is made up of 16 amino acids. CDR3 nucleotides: TGTGCCAGCAGTTTACGTAACAGGGGGCGAGTCACTGAAGCTTTCTTT. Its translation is CASSLRNRGRVTEAFF.

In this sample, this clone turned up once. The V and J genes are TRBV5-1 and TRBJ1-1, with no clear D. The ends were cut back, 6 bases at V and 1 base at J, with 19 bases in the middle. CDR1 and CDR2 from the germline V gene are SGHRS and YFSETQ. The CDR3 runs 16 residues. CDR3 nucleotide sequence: TGCGCCAGCACCTTCGGAGGATTGGCAGAGAACACTGAAGCTTTCTTT. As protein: CASTFGGLAENTEAFF. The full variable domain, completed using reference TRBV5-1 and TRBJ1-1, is KAGVTQTPRYLIKTRGQQVTLSCSPISGHRSVSWYQQTPGQGLQFLFEYFSETQRNKGNFPGRFSGRQFSNSRSEMNVSTLELGDSALYLCASTFGGLAENTEAFFGQGTRLTVV.

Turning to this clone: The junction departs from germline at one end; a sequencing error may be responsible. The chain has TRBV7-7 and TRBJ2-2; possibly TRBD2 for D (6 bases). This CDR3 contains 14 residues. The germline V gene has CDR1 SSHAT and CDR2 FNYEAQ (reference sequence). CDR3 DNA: TGTGCTAGCAGCTTAACGGGGGTCACCGGGGAGCTGTTTTTT. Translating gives CASSLTGVTGELFF.

The CDR3 nucleotides are TGTGCCAGCAGCTTAGCGGGGACAGGGTTAGGCGAGCAGTACTTC. Protein sequence: CASSLAGTGLGEQYF. The gene calls are TRBV7-9 and TRBJ2-7, with 9 nucleotides matching TRBD1. CDR3 length: 15 amino acids. The V and J ends lost 0 bases and 6 bases, in that order; junction bases with no gene match: 6. Germline CDR1 and CDR2: SEHNR and FQNEAQ (reference sequence).

The CDR3 is CASSLDRVAGYTF. CDR3 sequence (DNA): TGTGCCAGCAGCCTAGACAGGGTCGCTGGCTACACCTTC. The chain has TRBV7-2 and TRBJ1-2; 7 bases fit TRBD1. CDR3 size: 13 residues. Germline loops: CDR1 SGHTA, CDR2 FQGNSA. Trimming took 5 bases from V and 7 from J; bases not matched to a gene: 7.

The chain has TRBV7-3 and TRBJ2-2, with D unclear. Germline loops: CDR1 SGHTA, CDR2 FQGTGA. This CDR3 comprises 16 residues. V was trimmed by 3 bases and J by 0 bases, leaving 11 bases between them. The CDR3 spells CASSFFSITNTGELFF. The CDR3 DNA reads TGTGCCAGCAGCTTCTTCAGTATTACGAACACCGGGGAGCTGTTTTTT.

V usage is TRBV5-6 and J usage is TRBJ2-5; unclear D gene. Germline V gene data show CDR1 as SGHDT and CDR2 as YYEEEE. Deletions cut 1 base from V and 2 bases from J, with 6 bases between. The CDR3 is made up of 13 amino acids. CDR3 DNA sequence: TGTGCCAGCAGCTTGTACAGACAAGAGACCCAGTACTTC. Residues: CASSLYRQETQYF.

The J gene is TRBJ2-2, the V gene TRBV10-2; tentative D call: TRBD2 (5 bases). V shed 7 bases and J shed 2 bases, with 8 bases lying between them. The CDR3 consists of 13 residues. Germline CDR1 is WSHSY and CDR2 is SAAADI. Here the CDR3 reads CASTEVNTGELFF. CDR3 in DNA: TGCGCCAGCACGGAGGTCAACACCGGGGAGCTGTTTTTT.

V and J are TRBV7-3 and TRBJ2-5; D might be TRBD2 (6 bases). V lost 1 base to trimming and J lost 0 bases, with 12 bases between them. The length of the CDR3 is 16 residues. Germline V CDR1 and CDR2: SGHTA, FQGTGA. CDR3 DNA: TGTGCCAGCAGCTTAAGGGGTAGCGGTAACCAAGAGACCCAGTACTTC. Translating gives CASSLRGSGNQETQYF.

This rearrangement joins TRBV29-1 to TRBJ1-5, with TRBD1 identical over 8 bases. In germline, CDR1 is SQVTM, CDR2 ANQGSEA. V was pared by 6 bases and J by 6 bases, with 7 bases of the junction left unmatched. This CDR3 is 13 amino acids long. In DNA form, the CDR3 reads TGCAGCGTGGGACAGGCGGGTCGTCAGCCCCAGCATTTT. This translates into CSVGQAGRQPQHF.

CDR3 DNA sequence: TGTGCCAGCAGCTTAGTTGGCAGGGGCCCCTACAATGAGCAGTTCTTC. It specifies CASSLVGRGPYNEQFF. The V gene is TRBV7-8, the J gene TRBJ2-1, with D possibly TRBD1 on 6 matching bases. V was clipped by 1 base and J by 2 bases, with 12 bases between them. This CDR3 comprises 16 residues. Germline lookup yields CDR1 SGHVS and CDR2 FQNEAQ.

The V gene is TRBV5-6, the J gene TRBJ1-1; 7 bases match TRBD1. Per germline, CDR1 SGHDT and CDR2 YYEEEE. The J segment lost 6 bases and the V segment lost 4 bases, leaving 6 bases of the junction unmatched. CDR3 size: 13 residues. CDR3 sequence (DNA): TGTGCCAGCAGCACCGGGACAGCTCCTGAAGCTTTCTTT. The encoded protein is CASSTGTAPEAFF.

The CDR3, as DNA: TGTGCCAGCAGCAAGGAGGTGGAGCAGTACTTC. Protein: CASSKEVEQYF. The gene calls are TRBV7-9 and TRBJ2-7; tentative D call: TRBD2 (5 bases). From germline, CDR1 is SEHNR and CDR2 FQNEAQ (reference sequence). V dropped 5 bases and J dropped 7 bases, with 9 bases sitting between them. The CDR3 runs 11 residues.

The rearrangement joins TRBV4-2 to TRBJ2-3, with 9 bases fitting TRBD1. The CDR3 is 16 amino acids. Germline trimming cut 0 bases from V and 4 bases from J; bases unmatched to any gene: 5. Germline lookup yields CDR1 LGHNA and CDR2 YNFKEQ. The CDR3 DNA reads TGTGCCAGCAGCCAAGAACGGACAGGGGTGTCAGATACGCAGTATTTT. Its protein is CASSQERTGVSDTQYF.